A selection of T cell receptor beta chains follows, all from one sample in a study of cytomegalovirus exposure and HLA in healthy donors. The assay was immunoSEQ multiplex PCR, and TCRdb's table has in-frame clones only and misses some. This table holds about 62,000 clones, 78% found once. Sequencing used PBMCs. The receptors here all came from a man aged 40-50 years in good health and CMV-seronegative. CDR3s include the opening cysteine and the closing phenylalanine or tryptophan. D genes are given only for firm matches. Size is omitted from some rows. Given values are once, few, many or a class for expanded clones.

.	TRBV18	TRBD1	TRBJ2-1	TGTGCCAGCTCACGTTTCCAGGGGGAGAACAATGAGCAGTTCTTC	CASSRFQGENNEQFF
.	TRBV7-9	.	TRBJ1-2	TGTTCCAGCAGCTCACAGGGTACCCATGGCTACACCTTC	CSSSSQGTHGYTF
.	TRBV6-5	.	TRBJ1-4	TGTGCCAGCAGCTATGACAGCGCAACTAATGAAAAACTGTTTTTT	CASSYDSATNEKLFF
.	TRBV4-1	TRBD2	TRBJ2-5	TGCGCCAGCAGCCGCGGGAGGTCCTACCTTAGAGAGACCCAGTACTTC	CASSRGRSYLRETQYF
.	TRBV10-1	.	TRBJ2-5	TGCGCCAGCAGTGAGTCGAATCGGGGAGAGACCCAGTACTTC	CASSESNRGETQYF
.	TRBV11-3	TRBD2	TRBJ2-3	TGTGCCAGCAGCTTGACTAGCGGGACGAGCACAGATACGCAGTATTTT	CASSLTSGTSTDTQYF
.	TRBV2	TRBD1	TRBJ2-5	TGTGCCAGCAAACGGGACAGGGGGGGAGTCCAGTACTTC	CASKRDRGGVQYF
.	TRBV4-1	TRBD1	TRBJ2-7	TGCGCCAGCAGCCAGGGACAGGGGGTCGAGCAGTACTTC	CASSQGQGVEQYF
few	TRBV5-4	TRBD1	TRBJ1-1	TGTGCCAGCAGCTTGGACCCCAGGGGGATAAACACTGAAGCTTTCTTT	CASSLDPRGINTEAFF
.	TRBV10-1	.	TRBJ1-4	TGCGCCAGCAGTAATTTGGGGGGACCTCATAATGAAAAACTGTTTTTT	CASSNLGGPHNEKLFF
once	TRBV6-4	TRBD2	TRBJ2-1	TGTGCCAGCAGTGCGGGACTACACAACAATGAGCAGTTCTTC	CASSAGLHNNEQFF
.	TRBV6-1	TRBD1	TRBJ2-7	TGTGCCAGCAGACGGGGACAGCCCTACGAGCAGTACTTC	CASRRGQPYEQYF